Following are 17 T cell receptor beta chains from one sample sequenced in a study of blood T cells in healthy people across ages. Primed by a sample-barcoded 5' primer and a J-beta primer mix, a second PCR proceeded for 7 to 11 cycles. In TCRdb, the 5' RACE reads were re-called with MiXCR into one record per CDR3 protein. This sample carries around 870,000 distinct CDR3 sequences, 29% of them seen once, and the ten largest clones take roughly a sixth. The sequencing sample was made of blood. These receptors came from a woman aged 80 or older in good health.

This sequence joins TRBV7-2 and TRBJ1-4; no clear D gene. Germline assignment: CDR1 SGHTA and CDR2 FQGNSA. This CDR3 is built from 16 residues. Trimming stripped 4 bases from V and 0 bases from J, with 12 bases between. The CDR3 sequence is CASSSLVHATNEKLFF. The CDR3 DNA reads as TGTGCCAGCAGCTCCCTTGTGCACGCAACTAATGAAAAACTGTTTTTT.

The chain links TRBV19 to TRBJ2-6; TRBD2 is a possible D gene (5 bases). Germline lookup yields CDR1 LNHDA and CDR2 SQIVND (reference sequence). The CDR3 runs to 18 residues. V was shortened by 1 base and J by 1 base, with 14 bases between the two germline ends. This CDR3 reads CASSIGNSRGSGANVLTF. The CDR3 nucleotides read TGTGCCAGTAGTATAGGGAACAGCCGAGGGTCTGGGGCCAACGTCCTGACTTTC.

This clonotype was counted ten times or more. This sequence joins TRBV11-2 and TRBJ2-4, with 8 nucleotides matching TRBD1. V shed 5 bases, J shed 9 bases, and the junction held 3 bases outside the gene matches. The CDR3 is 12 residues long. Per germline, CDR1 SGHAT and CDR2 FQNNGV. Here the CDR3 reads CASSPTGAIQYF. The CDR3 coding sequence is TGTGCCAGCAGCCCGACAGGGGCCATTCAGTACTTC. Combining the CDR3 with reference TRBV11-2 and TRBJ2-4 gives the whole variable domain EAGVAQSPRYKIIEKRQSVAFWCNPISGHATLYWYQQILGQGPKLLIQFQNNGVVDDSQLPKDRFSAERLKGVDSTLKIQPAKLEDSAVYLCASSPTGAIQYFGAGTRLSVL.

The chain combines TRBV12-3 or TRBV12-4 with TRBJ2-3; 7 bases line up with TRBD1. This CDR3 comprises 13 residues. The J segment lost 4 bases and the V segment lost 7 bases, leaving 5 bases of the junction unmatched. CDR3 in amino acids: CASMRGGADTQYF. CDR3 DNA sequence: TGTGCCAGCATGCGAGGGGGCGCAGATACGCAGTATTTT.

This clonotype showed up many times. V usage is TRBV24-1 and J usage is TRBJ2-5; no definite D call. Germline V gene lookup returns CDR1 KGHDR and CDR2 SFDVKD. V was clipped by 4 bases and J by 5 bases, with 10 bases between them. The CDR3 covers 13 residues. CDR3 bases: TGTGCCACCAGTGAGGGGTATCTCGAGACCCAGTACTTC. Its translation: CATSEGYLETQYF.

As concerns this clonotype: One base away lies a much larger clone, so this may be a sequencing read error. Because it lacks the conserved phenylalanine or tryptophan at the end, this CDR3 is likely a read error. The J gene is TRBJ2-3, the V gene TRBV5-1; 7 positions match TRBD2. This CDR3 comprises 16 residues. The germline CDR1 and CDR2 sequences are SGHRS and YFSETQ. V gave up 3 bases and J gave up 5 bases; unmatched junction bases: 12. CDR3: CASSYSGLSLKDTQYL. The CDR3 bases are TGCGCCAGCAGCTACTCGGGACTATCATTAAAAGATACGCAGTATTTG.

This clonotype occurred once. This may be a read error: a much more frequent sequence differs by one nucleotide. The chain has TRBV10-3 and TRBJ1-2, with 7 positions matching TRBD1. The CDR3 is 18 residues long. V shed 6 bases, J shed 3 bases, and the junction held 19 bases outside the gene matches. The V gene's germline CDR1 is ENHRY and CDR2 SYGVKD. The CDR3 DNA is TGTGCCATCAGCCCTTCCGGGACAGAGTTGTTGAGAGACTATGGCTACACCTTC. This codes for CAISPSGTELLRDYGYTF.

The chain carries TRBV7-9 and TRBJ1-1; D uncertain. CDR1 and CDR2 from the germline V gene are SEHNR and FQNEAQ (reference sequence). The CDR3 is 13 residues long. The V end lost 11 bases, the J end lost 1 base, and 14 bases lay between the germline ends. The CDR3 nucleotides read TGTGCCTGTGCAATAGACGGGAACACTGAAGCTTTCTTT. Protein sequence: CACAIDGNTEAFF.

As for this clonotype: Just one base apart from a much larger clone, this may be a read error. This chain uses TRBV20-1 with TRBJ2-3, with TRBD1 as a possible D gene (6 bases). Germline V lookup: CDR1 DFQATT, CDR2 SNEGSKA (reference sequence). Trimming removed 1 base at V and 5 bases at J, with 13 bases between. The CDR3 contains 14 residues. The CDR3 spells CSARGHRDKDTQYF. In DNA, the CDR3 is TGCAGTGCTAGAGGGCACCGGGACAAAGATACGCAGTATTTT.

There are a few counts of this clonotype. CDR3 residues: CASSEGMAGGPFGSQYF. The CDR3, as DNA: TGTGCCAGCAGTGAAGGGATGGCGGGGGGGCCGTTCGGTTCGCAGTATTTT. J is TRBJ2-3 and V is TRBV6-1, with 9 bases fitting TRBD2. Germline V gene lookup returns CDR1 MNHNS and CDR2 SASEGT. V lost 1 base, J lost 10 bases, and 15 bases stayed unmatched. This CDR3 comprises 17 residues.

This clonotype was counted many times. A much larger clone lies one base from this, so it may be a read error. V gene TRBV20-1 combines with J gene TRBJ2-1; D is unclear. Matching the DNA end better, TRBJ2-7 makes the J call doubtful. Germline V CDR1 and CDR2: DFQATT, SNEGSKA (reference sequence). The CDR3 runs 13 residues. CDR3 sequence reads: CSAVGGSYNEQYF. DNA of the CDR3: TGCAGTGCGGTGGGTGGGTCCTACAATGAGCAGTACTTC.

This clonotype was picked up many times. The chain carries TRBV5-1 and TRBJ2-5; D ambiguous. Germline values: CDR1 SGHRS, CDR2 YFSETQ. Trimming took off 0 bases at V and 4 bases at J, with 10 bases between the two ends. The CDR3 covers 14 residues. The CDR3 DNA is TGCGCCAGCAGCTTGGCTAGGCTCGCAGAGACCCAGTACTTC. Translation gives CASSLARLAETQYF.

The CDR3 region has the DNA TGTGCCAGCAGCTTACTTATAAACTATGGCTACACCTTC. Translated: CASSLLINYGYTF. The chain couples TRBV7-9 to TRBJ1-2, with D uncertain. CDR3 length equals 13 residues. Germline CDR1 reads SEHNR; CDR2 reads FQNEAQ (reference sequence). V gave up 2 bases and J gave up 2 bases, with 6 bases separating them.

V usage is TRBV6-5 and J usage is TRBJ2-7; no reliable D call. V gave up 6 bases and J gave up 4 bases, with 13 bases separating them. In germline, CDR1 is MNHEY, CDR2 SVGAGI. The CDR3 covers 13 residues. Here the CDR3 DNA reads TGTGCCAGCAGCCCCGCCCCGATGTACGAGCAGTACTTC. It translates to CASSPAPMYEQYF.

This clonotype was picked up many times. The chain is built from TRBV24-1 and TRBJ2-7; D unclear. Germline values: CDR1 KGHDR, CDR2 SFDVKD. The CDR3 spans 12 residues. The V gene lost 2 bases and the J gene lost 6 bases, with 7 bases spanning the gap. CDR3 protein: CATSDSGREQYF. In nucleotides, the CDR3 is TGTGCCACCAGTGATTCCGGACGCGAGCAGTACTTC.

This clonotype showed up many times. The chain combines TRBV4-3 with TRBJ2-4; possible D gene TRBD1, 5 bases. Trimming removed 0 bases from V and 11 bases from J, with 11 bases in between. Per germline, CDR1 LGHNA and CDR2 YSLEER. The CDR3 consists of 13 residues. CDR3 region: CASSQEGQTVQYF. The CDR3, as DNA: TGCGCCAGCAGCCAAGAGGGGCAAACGGTTCAGTACTTC.

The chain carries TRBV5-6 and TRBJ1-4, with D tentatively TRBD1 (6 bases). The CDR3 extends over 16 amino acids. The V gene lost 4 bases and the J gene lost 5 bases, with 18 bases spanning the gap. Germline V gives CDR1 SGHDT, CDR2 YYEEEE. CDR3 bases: TGTGCCAGCAGCACATTTTCCGGGACAAGCAATGAAAAACTGTTTTTT. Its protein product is CASSTFSGTSNEKLFF.